This T cell receptor beta chain originates from a study of tumor and adjacent non-tumor tissue in lung cancer. Study-wide points: Tumor tissue had significantly higher TCR diversity than normal lung.

Worth noting for this clonotype: What it binds is unknown. Germline and junction disagree at one end, which may indicate a read error.

The library came from three nested PCR rounds adapted from ARM-PCR protocols. TCRdb recomputed calls from the multiplex PCR reads with MiXCR, one row per CDR3 protein. Of 47,000 or so distinct CDR3 sequences detected, 55% to 65% appear once; the ten largest clones hold about 29%. This sample's RNA came from whole unsorted tissue. This non-tumor lung sample came from over 3 cm beyond the tumor edge. The CDR3 has 18 amino acids. Per the germline V gene, CDR1 is SGHAT and CDR2 is FQDESV (reference sequence). This chain links TRBV11-1 with TRBJ2-7; 9 bases agree with TRBD2. The sequencing input was distant non-tumor lung tissue. This TCR came from a woman in her seventies with non-small cell lung cancer. CDR3 DNA: TGTGTCAGCAGCTTATATACAGGGACTAGCAGAAGCTCCCACGAGCAGTACTTC. Amino acid sequence: CVSSLYTGTSRSSHEQYF.